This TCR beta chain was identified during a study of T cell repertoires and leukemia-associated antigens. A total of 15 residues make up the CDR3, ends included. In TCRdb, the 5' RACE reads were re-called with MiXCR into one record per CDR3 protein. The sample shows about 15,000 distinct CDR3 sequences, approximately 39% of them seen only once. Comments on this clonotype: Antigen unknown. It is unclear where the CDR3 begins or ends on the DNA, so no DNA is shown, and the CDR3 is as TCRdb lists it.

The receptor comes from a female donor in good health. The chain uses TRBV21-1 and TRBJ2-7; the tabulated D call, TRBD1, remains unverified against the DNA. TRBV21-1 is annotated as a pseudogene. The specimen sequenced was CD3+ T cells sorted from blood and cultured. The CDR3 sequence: CASSKVGTGIYEQHF.